One sample yielded the 5 T cell receptor beta chains listed below, sequenced in a study of cytomegalovirus exposure and HLA in healthy donors. The data were produced by immunoSEQ multiplex PCR, yet TCRdb's version contains in-frame clones alone and is incomplete. The sample has some 100,000 clones, around 88% seen once. Sequencing was carried out using PBMCs. The receptor source for this set is a man aged 18 to 30 in good health and CMV-seronegative.

The CDR3 coding sequence is TGTGCCAGCAGCTCCCTCTCCTACGAGCAGTACTTC. This gives the protein CASSSLSYEQYF. This rearrangement joins TRBV5-6 to TRBJ2-7; D uncertain. Germline-derived CDR1 and CDR2 are SGHDT and YYEEEE. The CDR3 has 12 residues. Deletions cut 3 bases from V and 0 bases from J, with 4 bases between.

This chain uses TRBV11-2 with TRBJ1-2; no clear D gene. CDR1 is SGHAT, CDR2 FQNNGV, per germline. The CDR3 totals 16 residues. V lost 1 base to trimming and J lost 4 bases, with 16 bases between them. For the CDR3, the DNA is TGTGCCAGCAGCTTAGGGGCCGTCCCTGCACCCTATGGCTACACCTTC. Translated, it gives CASSLGAVPAPYGYTF.

In the case of this clone: This same CDR3 is encoded by further DNA sequences in the sample. The genes are TRBV5-1 and TRBJ2-7; 9 nucleotides agree with TRBD2. After removal of 0 bases from V and 3 bases from J, the junction contained 4 bases not matched to a gene. The CDR3 length is 15 residues. Germline V gives CDR1 SGHRS, CDR2 YFSETQ. For the CDR3, the DNA is TGCGCCAGCAGCTTGGTTGCGGGAGGGAACTACGAGCAGTACTTC. It is translated as CASSLVAGGNYEQYF.

The V call is TRBV2, the J call TRBJ2-7; possible D gene TRBD2, 5 bases. This CDR3 region has 13 residues. Trimming shortened V by 3 bases and J by 7 bases, and 13 bases separated the two germline ends. CDR1 is SNHLY, CDR2 FYNNEI, per germline. The CDR3 reads CASSDGPPGEQYF. DNA for the CDR3: TGTGCCAGCAGTGACGGACCCCCGGGAGAGCAGTACTTC.

The rearrangement uses TRBV19 and TRBJ2-3; 13 bases line up with TRBD2. The V and J ends lost 5 bases and 3 bases, in that order; junction bases with no gene match: 8. Germline V gene sequence: CDR1 LNHDA, CDR2 SQIVND (reference sequence). This CDR3 region has 17 residues. CDR3 DNA sequence: TGTGCCAGTAGTGGCCTTCAACTAGCGGGGGGGACAGATACGCAGTATTTT. It encodes CASSGLQLAGGTDTQYF. Based on the CDR3 plus reference TRBV19 and TRBJ2-3, the full variable domain is DGGITQSPKYLFRKEGQNVTLSCEQNLNHDAMYWYRQDPGQGLRLIYYSQIVNDFQKGDIAEGYSVSREKKESFPLTVTSAQKNPTAFYLCASSGLQLAGGTDTQYFGPGTRLTVL.